The sequence of this TCR beta chain was determined in a study of blood T cell repertoires in COVID-19 (dated by TCRdb to 2019 to 2021). In the study overall: Samples from collaborators originated in the United States, Italy and Spain and spanned both the acute and convalescent phases of COVID-19. The material from the prospective study consisted of cDNA or gDNA derived from T cells, B-cell-depleted T cells, or PBMCs. The dataset comprised deeply sampled blood TCRbeta repertoires from subjects exposed to, actively infected with, or recovered from COVID-19. A freely available public database, intended as a resource for researchers studying the immune response to SARS-CoV-2, is where the repertoires were released. The samples were drawn from two sources: the first 160 participants of the ongoing ImmuneRACE study, and 950 to 1,500 subjects contributed by 6 global collaborators. The sample metadata nearly always contained a de-identified subject ID, COVID-19 status, age in years and sex. Where HLA class I and class II types were available, the types were taken from metadata supplied by the sample provider, not from assay-based typing.

The immunoSEQ Assay, a bias-controlled multiplex PCR, was used to amplify TCRbeta CDR3 regions from genomic DNA. As for how the authors treated the data: The number of nucleated cells in each sample was estimated from the amplification of reference gene primers within the assay. To quantify the absolute abundance of each unique TCRbeta CDR3 rearrangement, sequence reads were collapsed and filtered. Productive Simpson clonality was computed per sample as the square root of Simpson's diversity index over productive rearrangements. Entries here come from immuneACCESS through TCRdb and include only in-frame sequences with V and J called. Some clones fail to appear in such tables; in the studies checked, an unresolved V gene covers under half of the shortfall, and the cause of the remainder is unknown. The V and J calls and clone size come from that table; D and trimming were worked out from the DNA. A total of 120,000 to 150,000 clones appear in this sample, approximately 88% of them only once. 4.8% of the sample is held by the ten biggest clonotypes.

Study-wide conclusions, independent of this receptor: The quantity of clinical and demographic metadata differed by source and by participant and was supplied without curation.

Turning to this clone: Its cognate antigen has yet to be identified. Base qualities are not recorded, but no much larger clone differs from it by a single base.

CDR1 and CDR2, looked up from the germline V gene (reference sequence), are GTSNPN and SVGIG. Unmatched junction bases come to 6, with V trimmed by 3 bases and J by 2 bases. Including cysteine and phenylalanine, the CDR3 has 15 amino acids. The read is trimmed to its CDR3 DNA, 45 bases read in frame from base 1. Whole blood was collected in K2EDTA tubes by collaborating institutions according to the institutions' own protocols. For TCRbeta analysis, collaborators shipped samples as frozen whole blood, isolated PBMCs, or DNA extracted from either of those sample types. The chain is made from TRBV30 and TRBJ2-7; 11 of the junction bases match TRBD2. Material: peripheral blood. The TCR sequence derives from a human donor in a cohort sampled during active COVID-19. The nucleotide sequence is TGTGCCTGGAGGAAGTTGGGACTAGCGGCCTACGAGCAGTACTTC. Its protein is CAWRKLGLAAYEQYF.